This T cell receptor beta chain was recovered during a study of blood T cells in healthy people across ages. Study-wide background: T cells yielded about one barcoded beta molecule per two cells through template switching. Findings of the study overall: Per million T cells, TCR beta diversity dropped roughly linearly as age increased.

Then a second PCR, running roughly 7 to 11 cycles, was carried out with a sample-barcoded 5' primer and a J-beta primer mix. Researchers report that a template-switch adaptor with 12 random nucleotides tagged each cDNA molecule. TCRdb itself ran the 5' RACE reads through MiXCR, one entry per CDR3 protein. The table has some 1,500,000 distinct CDR3 sequences, approximately 43% seen once; the top ten hold just over 4%. Per germline, CDR1 GTSNPN and CDR2 SVGIG (reference sequence). This CDR3 is built from 11 residues. For this clonotype: Its antigen is not known. A junction end diverges from the germline sequence, so it may reflect a read error.

What was sequenced was blood. V and J are TRBV30 and TRBJ2-7, with a tentative D call TRBD2 (5 bases). This TCR derives from a woman aged 18-29 years in good health. The CDR3 sequence is CAGSVVGEQYF. The CDR3 nucleotides are TGTGCCGGGAGTGTAGTGGGCGAGCAGTACTTC.